The T cell receptor (beta chain) described here comes from a study of tumor T cells in aggressive B-cell lymphoma. Germline CDR1 reads SGHVS; CDR2 reads FQNEAQ. The length of the CDR3 is 15 residues. V lost 1 base to trimming and J lost 6 bases; unmatched junction nucleotides: 7. The table came from immunoSEQ multiplex PCR; TCRdb's copy has only in-frame clones and leaves some out. The repertoire holds 2,000 to 2,500 clones, with 82% as singletons. The receptor was isolated from an adult with diffuse large B cell lymphoma. Sequencing was done on a sample of tumor tissue. This sequence joins TRBV7-8 and TRBJ2-3, with 7 bases identical to TRBD2. DNA of the CDR3: TGTGCCAGCAGCTTAGTGACGGGAGGATGGGATACGCAGTATTTT. It is translated as CASSLVTGGWDTQYF. Full variable domain (missing parts from reference TRBV7-8 and TRBJ2-3): GAGVSQSPRYKVAKRGQDVALRCDPISGHVSLFWYQQALGQGPEFLTYFQNEAQLDKSGLPSDRFFAERPEGSVSTLKIQRTQQEDSAVYLCASSLVTGGWDTQYFGPGTRLTVL.